This entry describes one T cell receptor (beta chain). The data stem from a study of control samples from healthy donors and cancer patients. V lost 5 bases, J lost 4 bases, and 10 bases lay in between. The CDR3 extends over 13 amino acids. The germline V gene encodes CDR1 LGHNT and CDR2 FRNRAP. The assay was immunoSEQ multiplex PCR, and TCRdb's table has in-frame clones only and misses some. The table lists about 97,000 clones, 85% to 90% of them singletons. The rearrangement joins TRBV12-5 to TRBJ2-3, with D unclear. Material: blood. The receptor was derived from a man aged 25 to 40 in good health. The CDR3 nucleotides are TGTGCTAGTGGTCCCGATGTTCCAGATACGCAGTATTTT. Translation: CASGPDVPDTQYF.